The 17 T cell receptor beta chains in this list originate from one sample, sequenced in a study of spatial heterogeneity in lung cancer. TCRdb used MiXCR to reprocess the 5' RACE reads, holding one entry per CDR3 protein. The sample yields about 16,000 distinct CDR3 sequences, about 6% seen once. Documented time point: blood at routine non-recurrence follow-up after resection. The source was PBMCs, collected at follow-up. These receptors all come from a male donor with early-stage non-small cell lung cancer.

As DNA, the CDR3 is TGTGCCAGCAGCTTAACGAAGGGGCTACGATACACTGAAGCTTTCTTT. Its translation is CASSLTKGLRYTEAFF. The V gene is TRBV11-1, the J gene TRBJ1-1, with a possible D match to TRBD1 (5 bases). The CDR3 spans 16 residues. V lost 2 bases and J 3 bases, leaving 16 bases between the germline ends. Germline assignment: CDR1 SGHAT and CDR2 FQDESV (reference sequence).

This clonotype was seen repeatedly, ten times or more. V usage is TRBV7-8 and J usage is TRBJ2-6; D perhaps matches TRBD1 (6 bases). The germline gives CDR1 SGHVS, CDR2 FQNEAQ. The CDR3 runs to 16 residues. Trimming stripped 5 bases from V and 6 bases from J, with 17 bases between. This CDR3 is CASSQARQVLANVLTF. The CDR3 coding sequence is TGTGCCAGCAGCCAAGCCCGACAGGTTTTGGCCAACGTCCTGACTTTC.

The V call is TRBV7-9, the J call TRBJ1-1; D is uncertain. This CDR3 is 13 amino acids long. CDR1 is SEHNR and CDR2 is FQNEAQ in the germline V gene (reference sequence). V lost 5 bases and J lost 1, with 8 bases in between. CDR3 sequence: CASSADSNTEAFF. The DNA of the CDR3 is TGTGCCAGCAGCGCGGACTCGAACACTGAAGCTTTCTTT.

In regard to this clonotype: It may be a read error: a sequence one base away is much more abundant. The rearrangement joins TRBV10-1 to TRBJ1-1; D remains ambiguous. CDR1 is WNHNN, CDR2 SYGVQD, per germline (reference sequence). The CDR3 length is 11 residues. V gave up 5 bases and J gave up 4 bases, with 5 bases separating them. The CDR3 region is CASSSGTEAFF. In DNA, the CDR3 is TGCGCCAGCAGTAGTGGCACTGAAGCTTTCTTT.

This clonotype was seen at least ten times. The chain uses TRBV12-3 or TRBV12-4 and TRBJ2-5; the match to TRBD2 covers 12 bases. Losses at the gene ends were 6 bases for V and 5 bases for J; bases not matched to a gene: 10. The CDR3 runs to 16 residues. The CDR3 bases are TGTGCCAGCAGCCGAGGACTAGCGGGACGGCGGGAGACCCAGTACTTC. Residues: CASSRGLAGRRETQYF.

The table lists this clonotype with many counts. The rearrangement uses TRBV4-2 and TRBJ2-6, with 7 bases lining up with TRBD2. The germline gives CDR1 LGHNA, CDR2 YNFKEQ. This CDR3 is 18 amino acids long. The V gene end was trimmed by 4 bases and the J gene end by 0 bases; junction bases not matched to a gene: 9. CDR3 residues: CASSPRLAVSSGANVLTF. CDR3 nucleotides: TGTGCCAGCAGCCCGCGACTAGCTGTTAGCTCTGGGGCCAACGTCCTGACTTTC.

There are a few counts of this clonotype. V usage is TRBV7-2 and J usage is TRBJ2-3; D not resolved. The CDR3 is 12 amino acids. With 5 bases removed from V and 6 bases from J, the gap between germline ends came to 9 bases. Germline CDR1 SGHTA, CDR2 FQGNSA. The chain's CDR3 is CASSTHSDTQYF. As DNA, the CDR3 is TGTGCCAGCAGCACCCACTCGGATACGCAGTATTTT.

This clonotype was observed many times. The chain has TRBV20-1 and TRBJ2-3; D is undetermined. This CDR3 contains 11 residues. Deletions cut 6 bases from V and 5 bases from J, with 9 bases between. The germline gives CDR1 DFQATT, CDR2 SNEGSKA (reference sequence). This CDR3 is CSAESVDTQYF. The CDR3, as DNA: TGCAGTGCCGAGAGTGTAGATACGCAGTATTTT.

This clonotype was seen many times. The chain is built from TRBV2 and TRBJ2-5, with TRBD2 matching 7 bases. The CDR3 is 15 amino acids. The ends lost 4 bases at V and 1 base at J; junction bases unmatched: 6. The germline CDR1 and CDR2 sequences are SNHLY and FYNNEI. The CDR3 here is CASSAPSGRQETQYF. Here the CDR3 DNA reads TGTGCCAGCAGTGCCCCTAGCGGACGCCAAGAGACCCAGTACTTC.

This clonotype was recorded at least ten times. The chain uses TRBV6-2 or TRBV6-3 and TRBJ1-2; D perhaps matches TRBD1 (6 bases). CDR1 and CDR2 from the germline V gene are MNHEY and SVGEGT. V was pared by 4 bases and J by 5 bases, with 14 bases between. CDR3 length equals 14 residues. In nucleotides, the CDR3 is TGTGCCAGCAGTTCCCCGGACAGTAGATATGGCTACACCTTC. Translated: CASSSPDSRYGYTF.

This clonotype is termed medium-sized. The chain links TRBV7-9 to TRBJ2-7; D is perhaps TRBD1 (6 bases). V was cut by 4 bases and J by 3 bases, with 16 bases left in between. This CDR3 region has 15 residues. Germline assignment: CDR1 SEHNR and CDR2 FQNEAQ (reference sequence). CDR3 amino acids: CASSSLQGMHYEQYF. In DNA, the CDR3 is TGTGCCAGCAGCTCACTACAGGGAATGCACTACGAGCAGTACTTC.

This clonotype was counted ten times or more. The chain is built from TRBV10-3 and TRBJ2-7, with D possibly TRBD1 on 5 matching bases. V was trimmed by 6 bases and J by 1 base, leaving 7 bases between them. The CDR3 covers 12 residues. Germline loops: CDR1 ENHRY, CDR2 SYGVKD. The CDR3 loop reads CAIRDTSYEQYF. The DNA for the CDR3 is TGTGCCATCAGGGACACTTCCTACGAGCAGTACTTC.

This clonotype was observed at least ten times. The chain has TRBV6-2 or TRBV6-3 and TRBJ2-2, with 7 positions matching TRBD2. Germline V gene data show CDR1 as MNHEY and CDR2 as SVGEGT. The CDR3 runs to 13 residues. Trimming took 2 bases from V and 10 from J; bases not matched to a gene: 4. CDR3 in amino acids: CASSYAGVEELFF. The CDR3 nucleotides are TGTGCCAGCAGTTACGCGGGGGTTGAGGAGCTGTTTTTT.

The sample holds many counts of this clonotype. The rearrangement uses TRBV25-1 and TRBJ1-1, with D uncertain. This CDR3 comprises 12 residues. V lost 4 bases and J lost 1, with 4 bases in between. Germline assignment: CDR1 MGHDK and CDR2 SYGVNS. CDR3 amino acids: CASSVQNTEAFF. As DNA, the CDR3 is TGTGCCAGCAGTGTACAGAACACTGAAGCTTTCTTT. Combining the CDR3 with reference TRBV25-1 and TRBJ1-1 gives the whole variable domain EADIYQTPRYLVIGTGKKITLECSQTMGHDKMYWYQQDPGMELHLIHYSYGVNSTEKGDLSSESTVSRIRTEHFPLTLESARPSHTSQYLCASSVQNTEAFFGQGTRLTVV.

This clonotype has a count of ten or more. This chain links TRBV6-5 with TRBJ2-1, with 8 bases that match TRBD1. V shed 4 bases and J 4 bases; nucleotides not matched to a gene: 6. Germline assignment: CDR1 MNHEY and CDR2 SVGAGI. This CDR3 has 15 amino acids. The CDR3 nucleotides are TGTGCCAGCAGTTGGGACCGGGACAGGTACAATGAGCAGTTCTTC. Residues: CASSWDRDRYNEQFF.

This clonotype was counted at least ten times. J is TRBJ2-7 and V is TRBV20-1; D not certain. CDR1 is DFQATT and CDR2 is SNEGSKA in the germline V gene (reference sequence). Trimming pared 6 bases from V and 5 bases from J, leaving 8 bases between. CDR3 size: 10 residues. The CDR3: CSAGSNEQYF. The CDR3 coding sequence is TGCAGTGCCGGAAGCAACGAGCAGTACTTC.

This clonotype was counted many times. CDR3 amino acids: CASSQPTRETQYF. CDR3 sequence (DNA): TGTGCCAGCAGCCAACCGACGCGGGAGACCCAGTACTTC. The J gene is TRBJ2-5, the V gene TRBV4-2; D remains ambiguous. Germline V gene lookup returns CDR1 LGHNA and CDR2 YNFKEQ. This CDR3 is 13 amino acids long. Trimming stripped 2 bases from V and 5 bases from J, with 9 bases between.